Below, 8 T cell receptor beta chains from the same sample are listed, as sequenced in a study of Tregs in tolerant kidney transplant recipients. The nonmyeloablative bone marrow transplants came from related graft donors, with transient mixed chimerism. Generated by immunoSEQ multiplex PCR, the TCRdb table keeps only in-frame clones and is missing some. The sample contains tens of thousands of clones, under 95% of which appear only once. The material was CD4+ T cells from blood (PBMCs), obtained 12 months after the transplant. The receptors were gathered from a human patient who received a combined kidney and bone marrow transplant. Part of the T cells may come from the graft donor.

This clone was seen only once. The junction does not match germline at one end; this may be a read error. The chain uses TRBV29-1 and TRBJ2-3; 8 nucleotides line up with TRBD1. Germline-derived CDR1 and CDR2 are SQVTM and ANQGSEA. This CDR3 comprises 13 residues. The CDR3 bases are TGTGATACCAGGGGGCCCAGCACAGATACGCAGTATTTT. This gives the protein CDTRGPSTDTQYF.

The J gene is TRBJ2-1, the V gene TRBV7-2; 13 bases agree with TRBD2. Trimming removed 0 bases from V and 12 bases from J; junction bases left unmatched: 11. The CDR3 has 17 residues. Germline-derived CDR1 and CDR2 are SGHTA and FQGNSA. As DNA, the CDR3 is TGTGCCAGCAGCTTAGCCCCTAGGACTAGCGGGAGTATGGTGCAGTTCTTC. This translates into CASSLAPRTSGSMVQFF. Using reference TRBV7-2 and TRBJ2-1 for the parts outside the CDR3, the full variable domain is GAGVSQSPSNKVTEKGKDVELRCDPISGHTALYWYRQSLGQGLEFLIYFQGNSAPDKSGLPSDRFSAERTGGSVSTLTIQRTQQEDSAVYLCASSLAPRTSGSMVQFFGPGTRLTVL.

The chain joins TRBV18 to TRBJ1-1; D ambiguous. V was shortened by 0 bases and J by 4 bases, with 15 bases between the two germline ends. Germline-derived CDR1 and CDR2 are KGHSH and LQKENI. The CDR3 runs to 16 residues. CDR3 sequence: CASSPPENFLPTEAFF. The CDR3 region has the DNA TGTGCCAGCTCACCACCGGAGAATTTCCTCCCCACTGAAGCTTTCTTT.

As concerns this clone: This CDR3 fails to terminate in the conserved phenylalanine or tryptophan, so it likely reflects a read error. No DNA is shown, since the ends of the CDR3 on it are uncertain; the CDR3 is the one TCRdb lists. The chain couples TRBV6-6 to TRBJ1-2; the D segment call TRBD1 is taken from the table without a DNA check. Germline CDR1 MNHNY, CDR2 SVGAGI (reference sequence). The CDR3 numbers 11 amino acids, ends counted. The CDR3 loop reads CASSYPRGQGS.

The rearrangement uses TRBV5-5 and TRBJ2-3, with 10 nucleotides matching TRBD1. The CDR3 covers 15 residues. The germline V gene has CDR1 SGHKS and CDR2 YYEKEE (reference sequence). The V and J ends lost 2 bases and 6 bases, in that order; junction bases with no gene match: 6. The CDR3 here is CASSFGTGDIDTQYF. The CDR3, as DNA: TGTGCCAGCAGCTTTGGGACAGGGGACATTGATACGCAGTATTTT.

The chain couples TRBV10-3 to TRBJ2-1, with a tentative D call TRBD1 (5 bases). This CDR3 is built from 13 residues. V was cut by 6 bases and J by 2 bases, with 8 bases left in between. Germline V lookup: CDR1 ENHRY, CDR2 SYGVKD. CDR3 loop: CAIRMDTYNEQFF. The CDR3 coding sequence is TGTGCCATCAGGATGGACACCTACAATGAGCAGTTCTTC.

The chain has TRBV5-1 and TRBJ1-1; TRBD1 matches at 7 bases. The germline V gene encodes CDR1 SGHRS and CDR2 YFSETQ. With V trimmed by 0 bases and J by 5 bases, 10 bases remained unmatched. The CDR3 length is 16 residues. The DNA for the CDR3 is TGCGCCAGCAGCTTGGCACTTGCAGGGGGTGGAACTGAAGCTTTCTTT. This translates into CASSLALAGGGTEAFF.

The chain combines TRBV7-9 with TRBJ1-1; D is unclear. The CDR3 contains 14 residues. Trimming left V 5 bases short and J 3 bases short, with 13 bases between. Germline assignment: CDR1 SEHNR and CDR2 FQNEAQ (reference sequence). CDR3 nucleotides: TGTGCCAGCAGCCTCTATCTGCGGGACACTGAAGCTTTCTTT. Protein product: CASSLYLRDTEAFF.